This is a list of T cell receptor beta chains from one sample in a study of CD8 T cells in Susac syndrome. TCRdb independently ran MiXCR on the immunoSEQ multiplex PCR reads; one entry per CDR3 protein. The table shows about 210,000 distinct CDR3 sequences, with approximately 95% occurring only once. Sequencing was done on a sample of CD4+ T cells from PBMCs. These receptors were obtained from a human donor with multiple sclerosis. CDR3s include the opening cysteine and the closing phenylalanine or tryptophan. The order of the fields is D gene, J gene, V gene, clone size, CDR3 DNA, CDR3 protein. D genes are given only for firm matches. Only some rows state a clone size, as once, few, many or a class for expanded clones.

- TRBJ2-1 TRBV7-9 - TGTGCCAGCAGCCCCCTTGGGGCATTGGGTGAGCAGTTCTTC CASSPLGALGEQFF
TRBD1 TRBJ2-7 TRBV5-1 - TGCGCCAGCAGGCGAGGGACAGATATTCCCTACGAGCAGTACTTC CASRRGTDIPYEQYF
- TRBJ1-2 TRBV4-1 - TGCGCCAGCAGCCAGGGAAGTACCATTTTCTTCTATGGCTACACCTTC CASSQGSTIFFYGYTF
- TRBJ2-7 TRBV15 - TGTGCCACCAGCAGAGAGTTGGACAGTCGGGCCTACGAGCAGTACTTC CATSRELDSRAYEQYF
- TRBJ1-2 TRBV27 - TGTGCCAGCAGTACGCAGGGACTCTATGGCTACACCTTC CASSTQGLYGYTF
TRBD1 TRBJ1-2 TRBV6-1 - TGTGCCAGCAGTGATTGGGGACAGTCGAGCGGCTACACCTTC CASSDWGQSSGYTF
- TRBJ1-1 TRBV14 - TGTGCCAGCAGCCAAGTACCGAACACTGAAGCTTTCTTT CASSQVPNTEAFF
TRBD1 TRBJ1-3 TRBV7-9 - TGTGCCAGCAGCTACTCGACAGGGGTGGGAAACACCATATATTTT CASSYSTGVGNTIYF
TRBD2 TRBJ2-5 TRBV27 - TGTGCCAGCAACCCCATCGGGACTAGCAGGTTCCCCCAGTACTTC CASNPIGTSRFPQYF
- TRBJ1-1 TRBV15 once TGTGCCACCAGCAGAGAGGTCGGGGCTGAAGCTTTCTTT CATSREVGAEAFF
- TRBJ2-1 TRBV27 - TGTGCCAGCAGTTTTGGAACGACCAATGAGCAGTTCTTC CASSFGTTNEQFF
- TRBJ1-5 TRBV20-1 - TGCAGTGCGCTGACAGGTAGCGGTCAGCCCCAGCATTTT CSALTGSGQPQHF
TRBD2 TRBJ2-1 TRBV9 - TGTGCCAGCAGCGTAGCTCTGGGGCTAGCGGGGTACAATGAGCAGTTCTTC CASSVALGLAGYNEQFF
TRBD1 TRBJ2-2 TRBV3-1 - TGTGCCAGCAGCCAAGGGACAGGGTACACCGGGGAGCTGTTTTTT CASSQGTGYTGELFF
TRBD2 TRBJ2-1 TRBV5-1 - TGCGCCAGCTACCCCTCCGGACTAGCGACTTATTCTGAGCAGTTCTTC CASYPSGLATYSEQFF
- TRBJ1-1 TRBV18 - TGTGCCAGCGGAATGAACACTGAAGCTTTCTTT CASGMNTEAFF
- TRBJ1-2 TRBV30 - TGTGCCTGGAGTGTACCTCCTTACTATGGCTACACCTTC CAWSVPPYYGYTF
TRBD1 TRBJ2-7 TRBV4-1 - TGCGCCAGCCCCGCGACGGGGACAGGGGCCACCTACGAGCAGTACTTC CASPATGTGATYEQYF
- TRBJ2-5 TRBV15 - TGTGCCACCAGCAGAGGAAACGTTCTGGAGACCCAGTACTTC CATSRGNVLETQYF
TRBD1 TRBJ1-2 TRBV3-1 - TGTGCCAGCAGCCTACGGACAGGGCCCCTCTATGGCTACACCTTC CASSLRTGPLYGYTF
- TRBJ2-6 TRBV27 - TGTGCCAGCAGTTTATCCTCTGGGGCCAACGTCCTGACTTTC CASSLSSGANVLTF
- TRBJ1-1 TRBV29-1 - TGCAGCGTTGGGGCTGGTGAGGCTTTCTTT CSVGAGEAFF
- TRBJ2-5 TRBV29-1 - TGCAGCGTGCGGTATTCTGGCCGGGTGACCCAGTACTTC CSVRYSGRVTQYF
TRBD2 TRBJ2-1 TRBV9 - TGTGCCAGCACCGGGGGGATTATCAGCAATGAGCAGTTCTTC CASTGGIISNEQFF
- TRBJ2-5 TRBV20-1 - TGCAGTGCTAGAATTCCAGCGGTGGAGACCCAGTACTTC CSARIPAVETQYF
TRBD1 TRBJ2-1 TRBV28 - TGTGCCAGCAGTTTAACCCGACAGGGCGCCAGAAATGAGCAGTTCTTC CASSLTRQGARNEQFF
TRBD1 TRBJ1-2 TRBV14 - TGTGCCAGCAGCCAAGATCGGGGGACAGGACCCTATGGCTACACCTTC CASSQDRGTGPYGYTF
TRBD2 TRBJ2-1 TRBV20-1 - TGCAGTGCTGATATTTTGGGACTAGCGGGAGTGGGGGAGCAGTTCTTC CSADILGLAGVGEQFF
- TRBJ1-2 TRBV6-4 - TGTGCCAGCAGGGTTCGGGGCTACACCTTC CASRVRGYTF
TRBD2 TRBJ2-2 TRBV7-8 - TGTGCCAGCAGCCTTAAGACTAGCGGGACGGTTACCGGGGAGCTGTTTTTT CASSLKTSGTVTGELFF
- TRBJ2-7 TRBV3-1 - TGTGCCAGCAGCCAAGGAATGGGGGATGCCTACGAGCAGTACTTC CASSQGMGDAYEQYF
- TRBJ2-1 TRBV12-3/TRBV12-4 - TGTGCCAGCAATGGAGGATACAATGAGCAGTTCTTC CASNGGYNEQFF
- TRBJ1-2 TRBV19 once TGTGCCAGTAGTATAGGAGGAGGCCAGATCTATGGCTACACCTTC CASSIGGGQIYGYTF
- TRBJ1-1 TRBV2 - TGTGCCAGCTTTGGGAGGAACACTGAAGCTTTCTTT CASFGRNTEAFF
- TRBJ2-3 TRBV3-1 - TGTGCCAGCAGCCACCACAGTTCAGATACGCAGTATTTT CASSHHSSDTQYF
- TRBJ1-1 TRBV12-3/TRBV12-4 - TGTGCCAGCAGTTCCAGGACGGTTAACACTGAAGCTTTCTTT CASSSRTVNTEAFF
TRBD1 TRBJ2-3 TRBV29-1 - TGCAGCGTTGAGCCGGCAGGGGGAGATACGCAGTATTTT CSVEPAGGDTQYF
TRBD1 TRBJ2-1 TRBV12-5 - TGTGCTAGTGGTTTCACAGGGGGCTCCTACAATGAGCAGTTCTTC CASGFTGGSYNEQFF
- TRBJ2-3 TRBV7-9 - TGTGCCAGCACCTGGACTGTAGGGAGCACAGATACGCAGTATTTT CASTWTVGSTDTQYF